The clone carrying this T cell receptor beta chain turned up a few times. Its antigen is as yet unknown. Through a sample-barcoded 5' primer and a J-beta primer mix, a second PCR was run for roughly 7 to 12 cycles. Every molecule of cDNA carried a tag from a template-switch adaptor with 12 random nucleotides. From each sample, at least 2.5 million paired-end reads containing CDR3 were obtained. Each CDR3 protein gets one entry after TCRdb re-called the 5' RACE reads with MiXCR. The table shows roughly 800,000 distinct CDR3 sequences, with around a quarter occurring only once. This sample was included in a study of blood T cells in healthy people across ages. The CDR3 is made up of 17 amino acids. Germline CDR1 reads SEHNR; CDR2 reads FQNEAQ (reference sequence). V lost 0 bases, J lost 2 bases, and 15 bases lay in between. Study-wide results and caveats: In these data, TCR beta diversity tracked strongly with naive T cell percentage.

The data also belong to a second study, concerning T cells of mothers and their children. That source notes: Slightly higher overlap, not significant, was seen in related mother-child pairs than in unrelated pairs.

This TCR derives from a boy aged 5-17 years in good health. The chain carries TRBV7-9 and TRBJ2-3, with a possible D match to TRBD2 (5 bases). The sample consisted of blood. In nucleotides, the CDR3 is TGTGCCAGCAGCTTAGCCGGGATGGGCGGTACCACAGATACGCAGTATTTT. Translated: CASSLAGMGGTTDTQYF.